These 17 T cell receptor beta chains were sequenced from one sample in a study of cytomegalovirus exposure and HLA in healthy donors. With 60 Vbeta and 13 Jbeta primers, the PCR was carried out. Produced via immunoSEQ multiplex PCR; TCRdb's table is partial and in-frame only. The table has 110,000 or so clones, over 70% seen once. Specimen: PBMCs. The receptors come from a woman aged 40 to 50 in good health and CMV-seropositive.

V usage is TRBV4-1 and J usage is TRBJ2-5, with 10 bases aligning to TRBD2. Germline CDR1 is MGHRA and CDR2 is YSYEKL. V shed 1 base and J 5 bases; nucleotides not matched to a gene: 10. This CDR3 has 17 amino acids. CDR3 in amino acids: CASSQGSSGRAGETQYF. In DNA form, the CDR3 reads TGCGCCAGCAGCCAAGGGTCCAGCGGGAGGGCCGGGGAGACCCAGTACTTC.

A single count supports this clone. CDR3 DNA sequence: TGTGCCAGCAGCTTCAGAGGCGGGAGGCTGACTAGCTCCTACAATGAGCAGTTCTTC. Residues: CASSFRGGRLTSSYNEQFF. The rearrangement uses TRBV7-9 and TRBJ2-1, with TRBD2 matching over 8 bases. The CDR3 totals 19 residues. The V gene's germline CDR1 is SEHNR and CDR2 FQNEAQ (reference sequence). V was pared by 3 bases and J by 0 bases, with 13 bases of the junction left unmatched.

This clone was picked up a small number of times. The rearrangement uses TRBV6-5 and TRBJ2-5; 7 bases are shared with TRBD1. Near its end, the DNA agrees better with TRBJ2-7, so the J call may be wrong. This CDR3 region has 15 residues. Per germline, CDR1 MNHEY and CDR2 SVGAGI. The CDR3 here is CASSKTGERSYEQYF. CDR3 coding DNA: TGTGCCAGCAGTAAAACAGGGGAACGCTCCTACGAGCAGTACTTC.

This clone was seen only a few times. The rearrangement links TRBV2 to TRBJ1-2; a weak D match, TRBD1 (6 bases). The germline gives CDR1 SNHLY, CDR2 FYNNEI. The CDR3 length is 14 residues. With 7 bases removed from V and 0 bases from J, the gap between germline ends came to 12 bases. The DNA for the CDR3 is TGTGCCAGCAACATTGACAGGACTAACTATGGCTACACCTTC. This gives the protein CASNIDRTNYGYTF.

V gene TRBV27 combines with J gene TRBJ2-5; 9 nucleotides align to TRBD1. TRBJ2-7 explains the end of the DNA better; the J call may be wrong. Per germline, CDR1 MNHEY and CDR2 SMNVEV (reference sequence). This CDR3 spans 17 amino acids. Written as DNA, the CDR3 is TGTGCCAGCAGTTACGTCGCCGTTGGACAGGGGAGATACGAGCAGTACTTC. The encoded protein is CASSYVAVGQGRYEQYF.

The sample holds a few counts of this clone. This sequence joins TRBV7-2 and TRBJ1-2; D call uncertain. This CDR3 spans 15 amino acids. CDR1 SGHTA and CDR2 FQGNSA come from the germline V gene. Trimming took 3 bases from V and 0 from J, leaving 11 bases between them. The CDR3 DNA reads as TGTGCCAGCAGCTTGGGTCACCTAGCTAACTATGGCTACACCTTC. Translated, it gives CASSLGHLANYGYTF.

The V gene is TRBV19, the J gene TRBJ1-1, with a weak D call TRBD1 (5 bases). This CDR3 is 12 amino acids long. The germline V and J ends were trimmed by 8 bases and 11 bases, with 18 bases remaining between them. Germline V gives CDR1 LNHDA, CDR2 SQIVND (reference sequence). CDR3 loop: CASDNLRAFAFF. CDR3 bases: TGTGCCAGTGACAACCTCAGGGCCTTCGCTTTCTTT.

The V gene is TRBV6-5, the J gene TRBJ2-1, with 7 bases identical to TRBD2. V was pared by 3 bases and J by 5 bases, with 10 bases of the junction left unmatched. The CDR3 contains 16 residues. Germline CDR1 and CDR2: MNHEY and SVGAGI. The CDR3 DNA is TGTGCCAGCAGTTATTATATAACGGGAGGAAACAATGAGCAGTTCTTC. Translation: CASSYYITGGNNEQFF.

This clone was detected only a few times. The chain has TRBV7-9 and TRBJ2-1; tentatively, D is TRBD1 (6 bases). Germline loops: CDR1 SEHNR, CDR2 FQNEAQ (reference sequence). Between the trimmed V and J ends, which lost 5 bases and 5 bases, there was a span of 10 bases. The CDR3 loop spans 13 amino acids. The CDR3 DNA follows: TGTGCCAGCAGCCGACAGGATAACAATGAGCAGTTCTTC. Translating it yields CASSRQDNNEQFF.

This chain uses TRBV4-2 with TRBJ1-5, with TRBD1 matching over 9 bases. The CDR3 contains 16 residues. After removal of 5 bases from V and 1 base from J, the junction contained 6 bases not matched to a gene. CDR1 and CDR2 from the germline V gene are LGHNA and YNFKEQ. In nucleotides, the CDR3 is TGTGCCAGCAGCACTCCGACAGGGGGAAGCAATCAGCCCCAGCATTTT. Its protein is CASSTPTGGSNQPQHF.

The chain joins TRBV18 to TRBJ2-7; 11 bases are shared with TRBD1. The J segment lost 3 bases and the V segment lost 5 bases, leaving 9 bases of the junction unmatched. The CDR3 runs to 16 residues. Looked up from germline, CDR1 is KGHSH and CDR2 is LQKENI. CDR3 amino acids: CASSSTGTGGFYEQYF. The CDR3 DNA is TGTGCCAGCTCATCTACCGGGACAGGGGGTTTCTACGAGCAGTACTTC.

V is TRBV18 and J is TRBJ2-7, with 7 bases lining up with TRBD1. J lost 4 bases, V lost 5 bases, and 8 bases had no gene match. CDR3 size: 14 residues. Germline V gene lookup returns CDR1 KGHSH and CDR2 LQKENI. CDR3 sequence reads: CASSSPGTAYEQYF. CDR3 coding DNA: TGTGCCAGCTCATCCCCCGGGACAGCTTACGAGCAGTACTTC.

V usage is TRBV30 and J usage is TRBJ1-2, with D hard to call. Germline assignment: CDR1 GTSNPN and CDR2 SVGIG (reference sequence). The V end was cut by 0 bases, the J end by 4 bases, with 15 bases between. The CDR3 is 15 residues long. In nucleotides, the CDR3 is TGTGCCTGGAGTGTAGATCGGGGAGGAAGCTATGGCTACACCTTC. Amino acid sequence: CAWSVDRGGSYGYTF.

The chain carries TRBV18 and TRBJ2-1; perhaps TRBD1 as D (7 bases). There are 13 residues in the CDR3. V was pared by 3 bases and J by 10 bases, with 13 bases between. CDR1 and CDR2 from the germline V gene are KGHSH and LQKENI. The CDR3: CASSPGQGGEQFF. In DNA form, the CDR3 reads TGTGCCAGCTCACCGGGGCAGGGGGGCGAGCAGTTCTTC.

This sequence joins TRBV7-3 and TRBJ2-3, with TRBD2 identical over 8 bases. The CDR3 sequence is 16 residues long. The germline CDR1 and CDR2 sequences are SGHTA and FQGTGA. V was clipped by 4 bases and J by 1 base; unmatched bases: 7. In DNA form, the CDR3 reads TGTGCCAGCAGCTCCCTTAGCGGGATAGGCACAGATACGCAGTATTTT. Its translation is CASSSLSGIGTDTQYF.

The V call is TRBV19, the J call TRBJ2-1; D gene unclear. The length of the CDR3 is 13 residues. Germline V lookup: CDR1 LNHDA, CDR2 SQIVND (reference sequence). Trimming shortened V by 5 bases and J by 3 bases, and 8 bases separated the two germline ends. The CDR3 bases are TGTGCCAGTAGTCCCCGACTCTACAATGAGCAGTTCTTC. Its translation: CASSPRLYNEQFF.

A single count supports this clone. This chain connects TRBV6-1 to TRBJ1-2; 8 positions agree with TRBD1. Germline trimming cut 7 bases from V and 4 bases from J; bases unmatched to any gene: 8. This CDR3 is 14 amino acids long. CDR1 MNHNS and CDR2 SASEGT come from the germline V gene. CDR3 protein: CASIPPTGGYGYTF. CDR3 sequence (DNA): TGTGCCAGCATCCCTCCTACAGGGGGCTATGGCTACACCTTC.